The 21 T cell receptor beta chains below were found in one sample sequenced in a study of blood T cell repertoires in COVID-19. The data were produced by immunoSEQ multiplex PCR, yet TCRdb's version contains in-frame clones alone and is incomplete. Altogether some 150,000 clones are present, around 88% being singletons, with the ten largest covering about 1.5%. The sample was peripheral blood. The source of these receptors is a woman aged 55-69 years with acute or convalescent COVID-19.

The chain recombines TRBV7-2 with TRBJ2-6; no definite D call. CDR1 is SGHTA and CDR2 is FQGNSA in the germline V gene. V lost 3 bases, J lost 0 bases, and 9 bases lay in between. The CDR3 loop spans 16 amino acids. The CDR3 region is CASSFNSGSGANVLTF. The CDR3 nucleotides read TGTGCCAGCAGCTTTAACTCGGGCTCTGGGGCCAACGTCCTGACTTTC.

The J gene is TRBJ2-5, the V gene TRBV28; TRBD1 is a possible D gene (5 bases). The germline V and J ends were trimmed by 5 bases and 2 bases, with 6 bases remaining between them. The CDR3 totals 12 residues. Germline lookup yields CDR1 MDHEN and CDR2 SYDVKM. The CDR3 DNA is TGTGCCAGCAGTAGGGGTCAAGAGACCCAGTACTTC. It yields the protein CASSRGQETQYF. Drawing the rest from reference TRBV28 and TRBJ2-5, the complete variable domain is DVKVTQSSRYLVKRTGEKVFLECVQDMDHENMFWYRQDPGLGLRLIYFSYDVKMKEKGDIPEGYSVSREKKERFSLILESASTNQTSMYLCASSRGQETQYFGPGTRLLVL.

J is TRBJ1-1 and V is TRBV7-3; the D gene is possibly TRBD1 (6 bases). Trimming took off 2 bases at V and 5 bases at J, with 15 bases between the two ends. Germline values: CDR1 SGHTA, CDR2 FQGTGA. The CDR3 length is 15 residues. The DNA of the CDR3 is TGTGCCAGCAGCTTATCAGGGACATACGGAACTGAAGCTTTCTTT. Translating it yields CASSLSGTYGTEAFF.

The chain employs TRBV3-1 (or the pseudogene TRBV3-2) and TRBJ2-5, with 7 positions matching TRBD2. The V segment lost 0 bases and the J segment 3 bases; nucleotides outside the gene matches: 10. The length of the CDR3 is 17 residues. CDR1 and CDR2 from the germline V gene are LGHDT and YNNKEL (reference sequence). The CDR3 spells CASSQDAPRGVKETQYF. Here the CDR3 DNA reads TGTGCCAGCAGCCAAGATGCCCCTCGGGGGGTTAAAGAGACCCAGTACTTC.

This chain links TRBV6-5 with TRBJ2-3; 10 positions match TRBD2. The CDR3 contains 15 residues. Losses at the gene ends were 7 bases for V and 6 bases for J; bases not matched to a gene: 10. Germline V gives CDR1 MNHEY, CDR2 SVGAGI. The CDR3 region is CASNILAGVGDTQYF. CDR3 coding DNA: TGTGCCAGCAATATCCTAGCGGGGGTGGGGGATACGCAGTATTTT.

V and J are TRBV7-9 and TRBJ1-6, with D possibly matching TRBD1 (5 bases). The V and J ends lost 1 base and 7 bases respectively, with 11 bases between them. CDR1 is SEHNR and CDR2 is FQNEAQ in the germline V gene (reference sequence). The CDR3 is made up of 15 amino acids. The CDR3 here is CASSLGGARNSPLHF. CDR3 DNA sequence: TGTGCCAGCAGCTTAGGCGGGGCGCGGAATTCACCCCTCCACTTT.

The V gene is TRBV5-4, the J gene TRBJ1-2; perhaps TRBD1 as D (6 bases). The CDR3 covers 13 residues. Germline V lookup: CDR1 SGHNT, CDR2 YYREEE (reference sequence). Trimming took off 3 bases at V and 7 bases at J, with 13 bases between the two ends. DNA of the CDR3: TGTGCCAGCAGCTGGGACATAGACTCTGGCTACACCTTC. Its translation is CASSWDIDSGYTF.

The rearrangement links TRBV28 to TRBJ1-6, with 8 bases aligning to TRBD1. In germline, CDR1 is MDHEN, CDR2 SYDVKM. Unmatched junction bases numbered 4, after V lost 3 bases and J lost 0 bases. CDR3 size: 17 residues. The CDR3 DNA sequence: TGTGCCAGCAGTTTGTCAGGGGGCTTCTCCTATAATTCACCCCTCCACTTT. The encoded protein is CASSLSGGFSYNSPLHF.

The V gene is TRBV5-4, the J gene TRBJ2-2; a possible D gene is TRBD1 (6 bases). V lost 4 bases and J 0 bases, leaving 10 bases between the germline ends. Germline V lookup: CDR1 SGHNT, CDR2 YYREEE (reference sequence). This CDR3 is 15 amino acids long. CDR3 in amino acids: CASSQDRANTGELFF. The CDR3 DNA follows: TGTGCCAGCAGCCAGGACAGAGCGAACACCGGGGAGCTGTTTTTT.

The rearrangement links TRBV7-3 to TRBJ2-3, with 10 bases identical to TRBD2. The V and J ends lost 1 base and 6 bases, in that order; junction bases with no gene match: 10. The CDR3 is 17 amino acids. Germline CDR1 and CDR2: SGHTA and FQGTGA. CDR3 bases: TGTGCCAGCAGCTTAAATCCCCGGGGTAGCGGGGGGGATACGCAGTATTTT. Amino acid sequence: CASSLNPRGSGGDTQYF.

The genes are TRBV3-1 (or the pseudogene TRBV3-2) and TRBJ1-1; TRBD1 is a possible D gene (6 bases). V lost 4 bases and J lost 5, with 8 bases in between. CDR3 length: 12 residues. In germline, CDR1 is LGHDT, CDR2 YNNKEL (reference sequence). The CDR3 reads CASSLQGTEAFF. The CDR3 DNA sequence: TGTGCCAGCAGCCTACAGGGAACTGAAGCTTTCTTT.

V gene TRBV24-1 combines with J gene TRBJ2-1; 11 bases align to TRBD2. This CDR3 spans 14 amino acids. CDR1 is KGHDR and CDR2 is SFDVKD in the germline V gene. After removal of 9 bases from V and 6 bases from J, the junction contained 6 bases not matched to a gene. The CDR3 sequence is CATRGLAGGNEQFF. The CDR3, as DNA: TGTGCCACCCGGGGGCTAGCGGGGGGCAATGAGCAGTTCTTC.

The genes are TRBV3-1 (or the pseudogene TRBV3-2) and TRBJ2-3; 7 bases fit TRBD1. CDR3 length: 18 amino acids. From germline, CDR1 is LGHDT and CDR2 YNNKEL (reference sequence). Unmatched junction bases numbered 14, after V lost 5 bases and J lost 0 bases. CDR3 sequence reads: CASSTRRQGWTSTDTQYF. The CDR3 DNA follows: TGTGCCAGCAGCACTCGACGACAGGGATGGACTAGCACAGATACGCAGTATTTT.

This chain connects TRBV18 to TRBJ1-1; unclear D gene. Looked up from germline, CDR1 is KGHSH and CDR2 is LQKENI. The CDR3 is 16 residues long. V was clipped by 3 bases and J by 1 base, with 15 bases between them. In nucleotides, the CDR3 is TGTGCCAGCTCACCGGCCACGCAAGTTTGGAACACTGAAGCTTTCTTT. Translated, it gives CASSPATQVWNTEAFF.

The chain carries TRBV29-1 and TRBJ2-3; 7 bases match TRBD2. The junction had 11 bases not matched to a gene; V was cut back by 7 bases and J by 1 base. CDR3 length: 15 residues. CDR1 and CDR2 (germline): SQVTM, ANQGSEA. The CDR3 loop is CSATPRLAGTDTQYF. DNA of the CDR3: TGCAGCGCTACCCCTCGGCTAGCGGGCACAGATACGCAGTATTTT.

The chain is built from TRBV19 and TRBJ1-1; 10 bases match TRBD1. This CDR3 contains 14 residues. Germline assignment: CDR1 LNHDA and CDR2 SQIVND (reference sequence). Germline trimming cut 2 bases from V and 6 bases from J; bases unmatched to any gene: 3. The CDR3 sequence is CASSIRQGAAEAFF. The CDR3 DNA is TGTGCCAGTAGTATAAGACAGGGGGCCGCTGAAGCTTTCTTT.

This chain connects TRBV10-3 to TRBJ2-3; TRBD2 matches 11 bases. The V segment lost 6 bases and the J segment 3 bases; nucleotides outside the gene matches: 8. There are 16 residues in the CDR3. CDR1 is ENHRY, CDR2 SYGVKD, per germline. CDR3 residues: CAIRPLAGEGTDTQYF. The CDR3 coding sequence is TGTGCCATCAGGCCACTAGCGGGGGAGGGGACAGATACGCAGTATTTT.

J is TRBJ2-5 and V is TRBV4-2, with D possibly TRBD1 on 5 matching bases. The CDR3 is 17 amino acids. Germline CDR1 and CDR2: LGHNA and YNFKEQ. V dropped 0 bases and J dropped 2 bases, with 16 bases sitting between them. The CDR3 spells CASSQEGATELQETQYF. As DNA, the CDR3 is TGTGCCAGCAGCCAAGAAGGGGCGACTGAATTACAAGAGACCCAGTACTTC.

There are a few counts of this clone. The V call is TRBV4-1, the J call TRBJ1-5, with 12 bases fitting TRBD1. After removal of 0 bases from V and 7 bases from J, the junction contained 7 bases not matched to a gene. The CDR3 totals 17 residues. The germline V gene encodes CDR1 MGHRA and CDR2 YSYEKL. The CDR3 nucleotides read TGCGCCAGCAGCCAAGACTACGGGACAGGGGGCGACCAGCCCCAGCATTTT. Protein product: CASSQDYGTGGDQPQHF.

This chain joins TRBV21-1 and TRBJ2-2; the table's D call of TRBD1 was not tested on the DNA. TRBV21-1 is an annotated pseudogene. The CDR3 has 14 residues. CDR3 nucleotide sequence: TGTGCCAGCGACAGGGGCTGGAACACCGGGGAGCTGTTTTTT. This gives the protein CASDRGWNTGELFF.

The chain joins TRBV7-2 to TRBJ2-3; 14 bases are a match to TRBD2. J was trimmed by 4 bases and V by 3 bases; bases with no gene match: 12. The CDR3 contains 19 residues. Germline CDR1 SGHTA, CDR2 FQGNSA. Here the CDR3 DNA reads TGTGCCAGCAGCTTGACCGGGACTAGCGGGGGCCCTGCCTCAGATACGCAGTATTTT. The encoded protein is CASSLTGTSGGPASDTQYF.